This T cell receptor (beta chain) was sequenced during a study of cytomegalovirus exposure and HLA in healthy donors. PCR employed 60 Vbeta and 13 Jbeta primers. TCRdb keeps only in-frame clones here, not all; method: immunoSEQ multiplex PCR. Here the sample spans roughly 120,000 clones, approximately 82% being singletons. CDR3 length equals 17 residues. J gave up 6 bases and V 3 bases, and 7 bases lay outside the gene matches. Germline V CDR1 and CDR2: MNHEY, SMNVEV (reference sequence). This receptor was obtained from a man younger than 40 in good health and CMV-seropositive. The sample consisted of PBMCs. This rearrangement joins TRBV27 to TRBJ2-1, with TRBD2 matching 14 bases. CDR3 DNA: TGTGCCAGCAGTTTCAGGACTAGCGGGGGGCCCCGCAATGAGCAGTTCTTC. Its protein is CASSFRTSGGPRNEQFF.